A single sample gave rise to the 24 T cell receptor beta chains below, sequenced in a study of regulatory T cells in long-lasting Graves disease. To make TCR beta libraries, researchers used iRepertoire HTBI primers and Arm-PCR of CDR3 regions. TCRdb reprocessed the multiplex PCR reads via MiXCR and lists one record per CDR3 protein. This sample carries 450,000 to 600,000 distinct CDR3 sequences, about 13% of them seen once, and the ten largest clones take over 7.5%. Time point of the sample: newly diagnosed GD, antithyroid drugs for less than 3 months. PBMC-extracted RNA yielded the TCR library. These data also featured in a second study, about T cells in Graves' hyperthyroidism and ophthalmopathy.

The sample here was peripheral blood mononuclear cells (PBMCs), taken at new diagnosis, from a patient treated with antithyroid drugs. These receptors came from a young man with Graves disease.

Many counts were recorded for this clonotype. This chain links TRBV6-1 with TRBJ2-7, with 8 bases fitting TRBD2. The CDR3 has 15 residues. The ends lost 6 bases at V and 3 bases at J; junction bases unmatched: 10. Germline CDR1 and CDR2: MNHNS and SASEGT. The CDR3 loop reads CASRDIAGRDYEQYF. The CDR3 region has the DNA TGTGCCAGCAGGGATATAGCGGGAAGGGACTACGAGCAGTACTTC.

Concerning this clonotype: A much larger clone is a single base away; this may be a read error. The chain has TRBV11-2 and TRBJ2-2; either TRBD1 or TRBD2 may fit D (6 bases each). Germline V gene data show CDR1 as SGHAT and CDR2 as FQNNGV. This CDR3 contains 14 residues. Trimming cost V 0 bases and J 7 bases, with 9 bases left between them. Here the CDR3 DNA reads TGTGCCAGCAGCTTAGAAAGGGGGGTCGGGGAGCTGTTTTTT. Protein sequence: CASSLERGVGELFF.

This clonotype was detected a few times. J is TRBJ2-3 and V is TRBV20-1, with D unresolved. The germline gives CDR1 DFQATT, CDR2 SNEGSKA (reference sequence). Trimming took 3 bases from V and 1 from J, leaving 8 bases between them. This CDR3 has 13 amino acids. This CDR3 reads CSASFLGTDTQYF. CDR3 nucleotides: TGCAGTGCTAGCTTCCTGGGCACAGATACGCAGTATTTT.

This clonotype was picked up many times. J is TRBJ2-7 and V is TRBV5-1, with 10 nucleotides matching TRBD2. Germline V CDR1 and CDR2: SGHRS, YFSETQ. The CDR3 spans 16 residues. J gave up 3 bases and V 3 bases, and 9 bases lay outside the gene matches. In DNA, the CDR3 is TGCGCCAGCAGCTCAGCGGGAGGGAAGGTGAACTACGAGCAGTACTTC. Protein sequence: CASSSAGGKVNYEQYF.

This clonotype was detected many times. The chain carries TRBV5-1 and TRBJ2-2, with D possibly being TRBD1 or TRBD2 (5 bases each). The V end was cut by 7 bases, the J end by 1 base, with 14 bases between. This CDR3 is 15 amino acids long. Germline CDR1 is SGHRS and CDR2 is YFSETQ. The CDR3 loop is CASARDGVNTGELFF. CDR3 nucleotide sequence: TGCGCCAGCGCCCGGGACGGAGTGAACACCGGGGAGCTGTTTTTT.

The chain links TRBV9 to TRBJ1-2, with no clear D. The germline V gene encodes CDR1 SGDLS and CDR2 YYNGEE. The CDR3 is 11 amino acids. With 3 bases removed from V and 12 bases from J, the gap between germline ends came to 12 bases. For the CDR3, the DNA is TGTGCCAGCAGCGAGACGGGGTGGGACACCTTC. This sequence encodes CASSETGWDTF.

This chain uses TRBV30 with TRBJ2-7, with D possibly TRBD2 on 7 matching bases. This CDR3 spans 14 amino acids. Germline values: CDR1 GTSNPN, CDR2 SVGIG (reference sequence). V was cut by 5 bases and J by 5 bases, with 19 bases left in between. This CDR3 is CAWDLGGGPDEQYF. The CDR3, as DNA: TGTGCCTGGGACTTAGGGGGAGGGCCGGACGAGCAGTACTTC. The whole variable domain, filled in from reference TRBV30 and TRBJ2-7, reads SQTIHQWPATLVQPVGSPLSLECTVEGTSNPNLYWYRQAAGRGLQLLFYSVGIGQISSEVPQNLSASRPQDRQFILSSKKLLLSDSGFYLCAWDLGGGPDEQYFGPGTRLTVT.

This clonotype was seen at least ten times. The J gene is TRBJ2-7, the V gene TRBV3-1; 7 bases match TRBD1. This CDR3 has 15 residues. V dropped 4 bases and J dropped 4; count of bases not matched to a gene: 10. Germline V CDR1 and CDR2: LGHDT, YNNKEL (reference sequence). CDR3 residues: CASSRMGQKSYEQYF. The DNA for the CDR3 is TGTGCCAGCAGCCGAATGGGACAGAAGAGTTACGAGCAGTACTTC.

This clonotype was detected ten times or more. V usage is TRBV6-9 and J usage is TRBJ1-1; D gene ambiguous. Germline CDR1 MNHGY, CDR2 SVAAGI. The CDR3 length is 12 residues. Trimming took off 0 bases at V and 4 bases at J, with 3 bases between the two ends. The CDR3 sequence: CASSYSLTEAFF. DNA of the CDR3: TGTGCCAGCAGTTATTCCCTCACTGAAGCTTTCTTT.

This clonotype was seen at least ten times. This sequence joins TRBV6-6 and TRBJ1-5; unclear D gene. V was shortened by 0 bases and J by 0 bases, with 3 bases between the two germline ends. Germline CDR1 is MNHNY and CDR2 is SVGAGI (reference sequence). This CDR3 is 14 amino acids long. The CDR3 region has the DNA TGTGCCAGCAGTTACTCGACTAGCAATCAGCCCCAGCATTTT. Its protein product is CASSYSTSNQPQHF.

The chain couples TRBV5-5 to TRBJ2-3, with TRBD2 matching 12 bases. This CDR3 spans 19 amino acids. Unmatched junction bases numbered 8, after V lost 0 bases and J lost 0 bases. Germline V gives CDR1 SGHKS, CDR2 YYEKEE (reference sequence). The CDR3 spells CASSLVLAGGITSTDTQYF. DNA of the CDR3: TGTGCCAGCAGCTTGGTCCTAGCGGGAGGGATTACCAGCACAGATACGCAGTATTTT. The full variable domain, rest sourced from reference TRBV5-5 and TRBJ2-3, is DAGVTQSPTHLIKTRGQQVTLRCSPISGHKSVSWYQQVLGQGPQFIFQYYEKEERGRGNFPDRFSARQFPNYSSELNVNALLLGDSALYLCASSLVLAGGITSTDTQYFGPGTRLTVL.

This clonotype appeared many times. The chain recombines TRBV5-1 with TRBJ2-3; D remains unclear. The CDR3 loop spans 13 amino acids. The germline V gene has CDR1 SGHRS and CDR2 YFSETQ. Trimming took off 10 bases at V and 5 bases at J, with 17 bases between the two ends. The CDR3 region is CAFSSSWGDTQYF. The CDR3 bases are TGCGCCTTTAGCTCCTCCTGGGGAGATACGCAGTATTTT.

This clonotype came up a few times. The rearrangement joins TRBV13 to TRBJ2-3, with TRBD2 identical over 9 bases. The V segment lost 3 bases and the J segment 4 bases; nucleotides outside the gene matches: 11. From germline, CDR1 is PRHDT and CDR2 FYEKMQ (reference sequence). The CDR3 length is 17 residues. CDR3 nucleotide sequence: TGTGCCAGCAGCTTTTTTTTGGCGGGAGGGTTCCCAGATACGCAGTATTTT. Its protein is CASSFFLAGGFPDTQYF.

The V and J genes are TRBV7-9 and TRBJ2-3; 8 nucleotides match TRBD2. CDR1 is SEHNR and CDR2 is FQNEAQ in the germline V gene (reference sequence). V gave up 5 bases and J gave up 8 bases; unmatched junction bases: 3. The CDR3 consists of 12 residues. The CDR3 region is CASSHGGGTQYF. The CDR3 nucleotides read TGTGCCAGCAGCCACGGGGGGGGTACGCAGTATTTT.

This clonotype was counted ten times or more. V is TRBV12-3 or TRBV12-4 and J is TRBJ1-5; no clear D gene. The CDR3 sequence is 17 residues long. Trimming stripped 5 bases from V and 1 base from J, with 18 bases between. This CDR3 is CASSPDRGWVSNQPQHF. CDR3 bases: TGTGCCAGCAGTCCCGACCGGGGATGGGTAAGCAATCAGCCCCAGCATTTT.

V gene TRBV7-6 combines with J gene TRBJ2-1; D unclear. With 5 bases removed from V and 3 bases from J, the gap between germline ends came to 14 bases. CDR3 length equals 15 residues. Looked up from germline, CDR1 is SGHVS and CDR2 is FNYEAQ. CDR3 bases: TGTGCCAGCAGCCCGGGTTACTCCCTCTACAATGAGCAGTTCTTC. The encoded protein is CASSPGYSLYNEQFF.

This clonotype has ten or more counts. This chain links TRBV7-2 with TRBJ1-1, with 7 nucleotides matching TRBD1. CDR1 and CDR2 (germline): SGHTA, FQGNSA. The CDR3 length is 15 residues. Unmatched junction bases numbered 13, after V lost 7 bases and J lost 5 bases. CDR3 loop: CASTLPRGRITEAFF. Written as DNA, the CDR3 is TGTGCCAGCACCCTCCCGAGGGGGCGCATTACTGAAGCTTTCTTT.

CDR3 protein: CASSSLPSQSYEQYF. The DNA for the CDR3 is TGCGCCAGCAGCTCACTACCTTCACAGTCCTACGAGCAGTACTTC. The chain couples TRBV5-1 to TRBJ2-7; no clear D. CDR1 is SGHRS, CDR2 YFSETQ, per germline. Trimming stripped 3 bases from V and 1 base from J, with 14 bases between. The length of the CDR3 is 15 residues.

DNA of the CDR3: TGTGCCAGCAGCCCCGAGGTAGCGGGTGGCGGTGAGCAGTTCTTC. It specifies CASSPEVAGGGEQFF. The chain uses TRBV4-2 and TRBJ2-1, with 7 bases matching TRBD2. CDR3 length: 15 amino acids. Germline V gene lookup returns CDR1 LGHNA and CDR2 YNFKEQ. Trimming cost V 4 bases and J 9 bases; bases outside gene matches: 12.

This clonotype was detected ten times or more. The chain has TRBV2 and TRBJ2-7, with a tentative D call TRBD1 (7 bases). Deletions cut 6 bases from V and 8 bases from J, with 23 bases between. The CDR3 loop spans 15 amino acids. From germline, CDR1 is SNHLY and CDR2 FYNNEI. CDR3 sequence reads: CASRRDSSGTLQQYF. Here the CDR3 DNA reads TGTGCCAGCAGGAGGGACAGTTCGGGGACTTTACAGCAGTACTTC.

This clonotype was seen repeatedly, ten times or more. The gene calls are TRBV28 and TRBJ2-5; 9 bases are shared with TRBD1. The CDR3 spans 16 residues. Trimming took 3 bases from V and 9 from J; bases not matched to a gene: 14. The germline V gene encodes CDR1 MDHEN and CDR2 SYDVKM. The CDR3 sequence: CASSFPYLRDRVAQYF. CDR3 DNA: TGTGCCAGCAGTTTCCCATACCTCCGGGACAGGGTGGCCCAGTACTTC.

This clonotype was seen at least ten times. The rearrangement links TRBV29-1 to TRBJ2-1; D is unresolved. The CDR3 runs to 13 residues. Germline loops: CDR1 SQVTM, CDR2 ANQGSEA. Trimming took off 4 bases at V and 2 bases at J, with 9 bases between the two ends. CDR3 amino acids: CSVVDLTYNEQFF. The CDR3 nucleotides are TGCAGCGTTGTAGATCTGACCTACAATGAGCAGTTCTTC.

V gene TRBV6-1 combines with J gene TRBJ1-6; 8 nucleotides match TRBD1. This CDR3 spans 16 amino acids. CDR1 and CDR2 from the germline V gene are MNHNS and SASEGT. Trimming at V came to 5 bases and at J to 9 bases, leaving 12 bases not matched to a gene. CDR3 nucleotide sequence: TGTGCCAGCAGTACGAGCCGACAGGGGTGGCGTTCACCCCTCCACTTT. It codes for CASSTSRQGWRSPLHF.

The sample holds many counts of this clonotype. This rearrangement joins TRBV28 to TRBJ1-2; D remains ambiguous. V was clipped by 5 bases and J by 7 bases, with 11 bases between them. The germline gives CDR1 MDHEN, CDR2 SYDVKM. There are 12 residues in the CDR3. The CDR3 sequence: CASSIGELGYTF. The CDR3 nucleotides read TGTGCCAGCAGTATCGGGGAGCTTGGCTACACCTTC.